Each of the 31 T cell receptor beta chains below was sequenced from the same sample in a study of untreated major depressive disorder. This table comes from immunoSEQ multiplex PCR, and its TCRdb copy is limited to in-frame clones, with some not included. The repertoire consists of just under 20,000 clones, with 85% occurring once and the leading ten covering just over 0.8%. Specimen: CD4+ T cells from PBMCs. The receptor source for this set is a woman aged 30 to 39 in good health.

The CDR3 protein is CSARDDREQFF. CDR3 DNA sequence: TGCAGTGCTAGAGATGACCGGGAGCAGTTCTTC. The rearrangement uses TRBV20-1 and TRBJ2-1; D is uncertain. V lost 0 bases and J lost 10, with 7 bases in between. Germline values: CDR1 DFQATT, CDR2 SNEGSKA (reference sequence). The CDR3 sequence is 11 residues long.

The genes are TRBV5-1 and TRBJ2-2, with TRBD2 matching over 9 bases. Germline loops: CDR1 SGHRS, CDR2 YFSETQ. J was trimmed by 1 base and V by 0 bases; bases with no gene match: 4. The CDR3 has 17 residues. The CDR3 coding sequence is TGCGCCAGCAGCTTGGGTGGGACTAGCCTGAACACCGGGGAGCTGTTTTTT. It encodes CASSLGGTSLNTGELFF.

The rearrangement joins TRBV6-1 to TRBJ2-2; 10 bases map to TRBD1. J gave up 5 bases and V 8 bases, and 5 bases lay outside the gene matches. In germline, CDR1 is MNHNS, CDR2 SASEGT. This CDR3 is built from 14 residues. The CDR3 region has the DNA TGTGCCAGCGGCCGGGACAGGGGTACCGGGGAGCTGTTTTTT. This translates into CASGRDRGTGELFF.

The DNA of the CDR3 is TGTGCCAGCAGCTTATACGCGAACACTGAAGCTTTCTTT. It encodes CASSLYANTEAFF. The V and J genes are TRBV11-3 and TRBJ1-1; D call uncertain. Germline V gene data show CDR1 as SGHNT and CDR2 as YENEEA. The CDR3 sequence is 13 residues long. V gave up 2 bases and J gave up 1 base, with 5 bases separating them.

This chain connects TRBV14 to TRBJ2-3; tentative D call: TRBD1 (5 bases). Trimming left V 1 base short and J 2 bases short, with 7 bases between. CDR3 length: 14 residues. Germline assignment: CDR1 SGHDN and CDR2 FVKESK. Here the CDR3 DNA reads TGTGCCAGCAGCCAAGCCAGGGCCACAGATACGCAGTATTTT. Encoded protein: CASSQARATDTQYF.

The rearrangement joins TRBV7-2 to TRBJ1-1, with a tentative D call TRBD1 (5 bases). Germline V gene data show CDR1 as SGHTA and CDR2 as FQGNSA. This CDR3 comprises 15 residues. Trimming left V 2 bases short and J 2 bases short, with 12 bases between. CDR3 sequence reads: CASSLSGAKNTEAFF. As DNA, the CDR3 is TGTGCCAGCAGCTTATCCGGGGCGAAAAACACTGAAGCTTTCTTT.

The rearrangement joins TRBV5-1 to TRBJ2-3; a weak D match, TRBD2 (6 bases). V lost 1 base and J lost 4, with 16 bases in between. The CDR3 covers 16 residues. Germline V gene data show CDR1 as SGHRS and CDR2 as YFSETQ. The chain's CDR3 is CASSLLVGGTADTQYF. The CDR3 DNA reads TGCGCCAGCAGCTTGTTAGTTGGAGGGACGGCAGATACGCAGTATTTT.

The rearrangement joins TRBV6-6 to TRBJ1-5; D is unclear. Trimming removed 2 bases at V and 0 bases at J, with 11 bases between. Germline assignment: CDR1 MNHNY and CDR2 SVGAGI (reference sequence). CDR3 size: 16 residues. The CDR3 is CASSYGQTYSNQPQHF. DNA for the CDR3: TGTGCCAGCAGTTACGGCCAGACTTATAGCAATCAGCCCCAGCATTTT.

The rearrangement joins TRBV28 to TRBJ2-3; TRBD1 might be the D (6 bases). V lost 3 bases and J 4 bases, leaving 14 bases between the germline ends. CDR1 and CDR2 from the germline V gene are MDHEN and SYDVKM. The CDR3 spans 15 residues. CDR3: CASSFQGRGPDTQYF. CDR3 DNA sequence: TGTGCCAGCAGTTTTCAGGGGCGCGGCCCAGATACGCAGTATTTT.

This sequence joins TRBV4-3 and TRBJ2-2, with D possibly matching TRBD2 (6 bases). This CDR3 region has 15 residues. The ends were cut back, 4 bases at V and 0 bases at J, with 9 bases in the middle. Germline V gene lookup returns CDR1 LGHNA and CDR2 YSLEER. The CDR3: CASSRGDTNTGELFF. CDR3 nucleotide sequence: TGCGCCAGCAGCCGGGGGGATACGAACACCGGGGAGCTGTTTTTT.

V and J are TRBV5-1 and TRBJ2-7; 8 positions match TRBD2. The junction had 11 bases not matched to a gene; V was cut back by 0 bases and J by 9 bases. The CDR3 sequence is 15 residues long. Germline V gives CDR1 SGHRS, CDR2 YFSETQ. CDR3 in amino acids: CASSLVSTGREAQYF. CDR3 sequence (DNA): TGCGCCAGCAGCTTGGTGTCTACCGGGAGGGAAGCGCAGTACTTC.

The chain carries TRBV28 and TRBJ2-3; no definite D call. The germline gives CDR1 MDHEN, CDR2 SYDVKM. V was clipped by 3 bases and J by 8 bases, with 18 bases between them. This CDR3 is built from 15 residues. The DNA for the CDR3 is TGTGCCAGCAGTTTGTGGCATTCAGCCCAAGGTACGCAGTATTTT. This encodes CASSLWHSAQGTQYF.

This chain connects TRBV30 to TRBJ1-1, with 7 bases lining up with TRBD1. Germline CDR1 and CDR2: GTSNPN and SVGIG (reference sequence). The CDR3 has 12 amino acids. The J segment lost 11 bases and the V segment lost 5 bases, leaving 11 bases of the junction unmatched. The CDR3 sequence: CAWDPTGVDAFF. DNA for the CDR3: TGTGCCTGGGACCCCACAGGGGTTGATGCTTTCTTT.

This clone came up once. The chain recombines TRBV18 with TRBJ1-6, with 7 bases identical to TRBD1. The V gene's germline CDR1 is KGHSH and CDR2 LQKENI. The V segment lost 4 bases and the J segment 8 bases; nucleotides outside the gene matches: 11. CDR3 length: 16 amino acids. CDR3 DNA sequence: TGTGCCAGCTCACTTACTCAACAGGGGACGGATTCACCCCTCCACTTT. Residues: CASSLTQQGTDSPLHF.

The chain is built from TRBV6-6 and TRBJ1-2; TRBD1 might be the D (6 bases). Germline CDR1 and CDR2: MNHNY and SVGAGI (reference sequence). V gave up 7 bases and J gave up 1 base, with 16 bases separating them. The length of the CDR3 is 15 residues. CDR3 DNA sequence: TGTGCCAGCACCTCGACAGGTAGACTTAACTATGGCTACACCTTC. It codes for CASTSTGRLNYGYTF.

The CDR3 protein is CASSAVSTDTQYF. Written as DNA, the CDR3 is TGTGCCAGCAGCGCTGTTAGCACAGATACGCAGTATTTT. This chain uses TRBV7-3 with TRBJ2-3; D gene unclear. The V end lost 5 bases, the J end lost 0 bases, and 6 bases lay between the germline ends. This CDR3 spans 13 amino acids. CDR1 and CDR2 (germline): SGHTA, FQGTGA.

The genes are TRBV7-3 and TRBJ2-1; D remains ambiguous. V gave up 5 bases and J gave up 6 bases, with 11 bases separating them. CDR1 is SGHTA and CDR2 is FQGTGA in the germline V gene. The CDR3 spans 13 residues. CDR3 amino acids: CASSAQNRNEQFF. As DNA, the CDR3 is TGTGCCAGCAGCGCACAAAACCGCAATGAGCAGTTCTTC.

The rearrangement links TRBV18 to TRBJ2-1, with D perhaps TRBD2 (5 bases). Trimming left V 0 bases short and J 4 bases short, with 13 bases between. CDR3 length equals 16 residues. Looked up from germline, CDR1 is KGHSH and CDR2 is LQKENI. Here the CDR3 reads CASSPPLSSRYNEQFF. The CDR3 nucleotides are TGTGCCAGCTCACCACCTTTGTCTAGCAGGTACAATGAGCAGTTCTTC.

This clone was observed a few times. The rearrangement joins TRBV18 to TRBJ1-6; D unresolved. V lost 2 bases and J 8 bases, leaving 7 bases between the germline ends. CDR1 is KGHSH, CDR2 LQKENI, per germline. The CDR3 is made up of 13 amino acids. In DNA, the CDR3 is TGTGCCAGCTCACCAGGGAGGGATTCACCCCTCCACTTT. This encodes CASSPGRDSPLHF.

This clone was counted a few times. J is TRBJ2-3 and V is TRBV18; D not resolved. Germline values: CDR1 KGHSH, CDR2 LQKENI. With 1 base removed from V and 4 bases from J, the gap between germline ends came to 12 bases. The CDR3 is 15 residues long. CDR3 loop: CASSPLTGQADTQYF. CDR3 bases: TGTGCCAGCTCACCACTGACCGGCCAAGCAGATACGCAGTATTTT.

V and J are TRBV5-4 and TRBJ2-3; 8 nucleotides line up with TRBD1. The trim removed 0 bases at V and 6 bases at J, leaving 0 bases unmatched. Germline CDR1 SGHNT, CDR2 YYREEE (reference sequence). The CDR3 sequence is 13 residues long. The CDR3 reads CASSLGQGDTQYF. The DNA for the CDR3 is TGTGCCAGCAGCTTGGGACAGGGGGATACGCAGTATTTT.

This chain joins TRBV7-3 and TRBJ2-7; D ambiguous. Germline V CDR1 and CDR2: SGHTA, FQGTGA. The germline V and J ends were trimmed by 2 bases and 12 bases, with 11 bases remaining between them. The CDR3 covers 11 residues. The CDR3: CASSLELSSYF. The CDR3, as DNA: TGTGCCAGCAGCTTAGAACTCTCTTCGTACTTC.

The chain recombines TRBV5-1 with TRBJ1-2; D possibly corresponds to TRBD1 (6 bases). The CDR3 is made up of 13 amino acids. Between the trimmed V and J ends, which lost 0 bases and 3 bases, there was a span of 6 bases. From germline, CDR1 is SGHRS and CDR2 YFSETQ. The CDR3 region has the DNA TGCGCCAGCAGCTTGGCAGGGGACTATGGCTACACCTTC. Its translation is CASSLAGDYGYTF.

This CDR3 is CASSSGTGGSGELFF. The CDR3 DNA sequence: TGTGCCAGTAGTTCCGGGACAGGAGGATCCGGGGAGCTGTTTTTT. V and J are TRBV19 and TRBJ2-2; 8 bases match TRBD1. Unmatched junction bases numbered 8, after V lost 5 bases and J lost 6 bases. This CDR3 is 15 amino acids long. Germline V CDR1 and CDR2: LNHDA, SQIVND (reference sequence).

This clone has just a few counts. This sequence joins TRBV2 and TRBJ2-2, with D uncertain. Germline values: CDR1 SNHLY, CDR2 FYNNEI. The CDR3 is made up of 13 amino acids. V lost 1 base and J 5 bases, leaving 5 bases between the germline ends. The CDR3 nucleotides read TGTGCCAGCAGTGAAGTGTCAACCGGGGAGCTGTTTTTT. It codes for CASSEVSTGELFF.

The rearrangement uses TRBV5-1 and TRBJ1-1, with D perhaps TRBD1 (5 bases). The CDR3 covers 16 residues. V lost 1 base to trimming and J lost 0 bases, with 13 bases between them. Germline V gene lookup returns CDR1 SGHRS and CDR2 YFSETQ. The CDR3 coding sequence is TGCGCCAGCAGCTTGAGCCCCCCGGGGGTGAACACTGAAGCTTTCTTT. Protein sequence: CASSLSPPGVNTEAFF.

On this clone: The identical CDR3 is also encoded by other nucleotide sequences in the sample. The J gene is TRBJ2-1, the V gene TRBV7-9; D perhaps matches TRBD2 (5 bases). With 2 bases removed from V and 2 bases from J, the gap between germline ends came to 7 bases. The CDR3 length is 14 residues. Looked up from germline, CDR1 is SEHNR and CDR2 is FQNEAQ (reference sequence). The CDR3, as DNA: TGTGCCAGCAGCTTATCCGGGACCTACAATGAGCAGTTCTTC. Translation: CASSLSGTYNEQFF.

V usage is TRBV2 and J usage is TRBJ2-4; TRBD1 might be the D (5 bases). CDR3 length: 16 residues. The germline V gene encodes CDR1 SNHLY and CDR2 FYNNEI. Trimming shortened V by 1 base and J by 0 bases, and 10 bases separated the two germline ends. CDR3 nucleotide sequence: TGTGCCAGCAGTGAAGTGACGACAGTAGCCAAAAACATTCAGTACTTC. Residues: CASSEVTTVAKNIQYF. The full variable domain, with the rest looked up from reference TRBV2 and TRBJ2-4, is EPEVTQTPSHQVTQMGQEVILRCVPISNHLYFYWYRQILGQKVEFLVSFYNNEISEKSEIFDDQFSVERPDGSNFTLKIRSTKLEDSAMYFCASSEVTTVAKNIQYFGAGTRLSVL.

This CDR3 is CASSYVGGNQPQHF. The CDR3 DNA reads TGTGCCAGCAGTTACGTAGGAGGGAATCAGCCCCAGCATTTT. The gene calls are TRBV6-5 and TRBJ1-5; no reliable D call. Germline V lookup: CDR1 MNHEY, CDR2 SVGAGI. The CDR3 is made up of 14 amino acids. V lost 2 bases and J 4 bases, leaving 9 bases between the germline ends.

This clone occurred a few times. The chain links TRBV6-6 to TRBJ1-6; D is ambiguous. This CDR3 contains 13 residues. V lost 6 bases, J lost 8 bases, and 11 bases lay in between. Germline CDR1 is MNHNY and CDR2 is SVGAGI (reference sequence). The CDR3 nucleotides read TGTGCCAGCAGCGACGGCAGATATTCACCCCTCCACTTT. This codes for CASSDGRYSPLHF.

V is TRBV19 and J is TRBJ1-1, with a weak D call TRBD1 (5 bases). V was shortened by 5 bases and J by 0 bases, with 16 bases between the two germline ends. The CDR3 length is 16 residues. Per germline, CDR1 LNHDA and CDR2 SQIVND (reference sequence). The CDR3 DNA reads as TGTGCCAGTAGTTTCAGACGACAGATTATGAACACTGAAGCTTTCTTT. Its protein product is CASSFRRQIMNTEAFF.